Given below is one T cell receptor (beta chain) in context. The antigen is unknown. The sample belongs to a study of siplizumab effects on memory and regulatory T cells. The study, taken as a whole, reports: Researchers could not give a naive or memory phenotype to roughly 75-95% of proliferating CD4+ or CD8+ clones. Few alloreactive clones mapped to unstimulated subsets.

The CDR3 runs to 14 residues. Trimming stripped 4 bases from V and 1 base from J, with 11 bases between. Germline V gene sequence: CDR1 SGHRS, CDR2 YFSETQ. Sequencing was performed with immunoSEQ multiplex PCR; in TCRdb, only in-frame clones are kept and a portion is missing. The sample yields over 85,000 clones, roughly 93% seen once. The chain carries TRBV5-1 and TRBJ1-1, with a tentative D call TRBD1 (5 bases). This clonotype originated in a human donor in good health. Sequencing was carried out using CD8+ T cells sorted from blood. CDR3: CASSVLDTNTEAFF. CDR3 DNA: TGCGCCAGCAGCGTTTTGGACACGAACACTGAAGCTTTCTTT.